The clone carrying this T cell receptor beta chain was seen ten or more times. From germline, CDR1 is SEHNR and CDR2 FQNEAQ (reference sequence). V lost 4 bases and J 0 bases, leaving 11 bases between the germline ends. The CDR3 has 15 amino acids. These data are taken from a study of glioma-infiltrating T cells. Amplification of TCR alpha and beta CDR3 regions from RNA used iRepertoire nested multiplex PCR. For one-step reverse transcription and amplification, 100-400 ng of tissue mRNA or PBMC total RNA was used. TCRdb re-called the multiplex PCR reads through MiXCR, storing one row per CDR3 protein. The sample yields 110,000 or so distinct CDR3 sequences, less than 30% seen once.

This chain connects TRBV7-9 to TRBJ2-3; D ambiguous. The receptor's source is a human donor with low-grade glioma or glioblastoma, undergoing nonglioma brain surgery, or in good health (not recorded which). Source material: glioma tissue, nonneoplastic brain tissue, or PBMCs (not recorded which). In nucleotides, the CDR3 is TGTGCCAGCAGCTCAAGACTGGAGAGCACAGATACGCAGTATTTT. Its protein is CASSSRLESTDTQYF.